This note documents a single T cell receptor (beta chain) sequence. The antigen it recognizes is unknown. No base qualities exist here, and no much larger clone lies one base off it. The CDR3 spans 18 residues, from the cysteine through the phenylalanine. This entry keeps only the CDR3 DNA: 54 bases, framed from base 1. After removal of 0 bases from V and 5 bases from J, the junction retains 11 bases not matched to a gene. CDR1 is given as SGHNT and CDR2 as YYREEE, both from the germline V gene (reference sequence). TCRbeta CDR3 regions were amplified from genomic DNA by means of the immunoSEQ Assay, a bias-controlled multiplex PCR. Per the authors' processing: The number of nucleated cells in each sample was estimated by amplification of reference gene primers within the assay. To quantify the absolute abundance of each unique TCRbeta CDR3 rearrangement, sequence reads were collapsed and filtered. Productive Simpson clonality was computed per sample as the square root of Simpson's diversity index over productive rearrangements. The table was pulled from immuneACCESS by TCRdb, which kept in-frame rearrangements only. Such tables lose some clones; where checked, under half of the loss comes from unresolved V genes, and the rest has no known cause. V, J and clone size are those of that table, while D and trimming were read from the DNA. The table for this sample lists approximately 120,000 clones; around 80% of them were counted only once. The ten most abundant clones make up roughly 10% of the sample.

This specimen belongs to a study of blood T cell repertoires in COVID-19 (dated by TCRdb to the early 2020s). Regarding the research as a whole: Samples from collaborators originated in the United States, Italy and Spain and spanned both the acute and convalescent phases of COVID-19. Samples came from the ongoing ImmuneRACE study (first 160 participants) plus 1,254 subjects from 6 global collaborators. The dataset comprised deeply sampled blood TCRbeta repertoires from subjects exposed to, actively infected with, or recovered from COVID-19. HLA class I and class II types, where available, came from metadata supplied by the sample provider rather than from assay-based typing. Nearly every sample came with metadata listing a de-identified subject ID, COVID-19 status, age in years and sex. The material from the prospective study consisted of cDNA or gDNA derived from T cells, B-cell-depleted T cells, or PBMCs. A freely available public database, intended as a resource for researchers studying the immune response to SARS-CoV-2, is where the repertoires were released.

The collaborating institutions used their own protocols to collect whole blood in K2EDTA tubes. For TCRbeta analysis, collaborators shipped samples in one of three forms: frozen whole blood, isolated PBMCs, or DNA extracted from either of those sample types. What the research found in general, with its limitations: How much clinical and demographic metadata was included differed by source and by participant, and the metadata was provided uncurated.

The clonotype was recovered from a human donor in a cohort sampled during active COVID-19. Sequenced: peripheral blood. The V and J genes are TRBV5-4 and TRBJ1-6, with 7 middle bases fitting TRBD1. At the DNA level, the sequence is TGTGCCAGCAGCTTGGCGGAGGGGGCGCAAACTAATAATTCACCCCTCCACTTT. Translation gives CASSLAEGAQTNNSPLHF.